Below, 24 T cell receptor beta chains from the same sample are listed, as sequenced in a study of OX40 agonist ivuxolimab in advanced cancers. Some clones are missing from TCRdb's copy, which holds only in-frame ones; the method was immunoSEQ multiplex PCR. The sample yields roughly 50,000 clones, around four fifths seen once. The sequenced sample was CD4+ or CD8+ T cells sorted from blood, obtained in a trial of the OX40 agonist ivuxolimab. The origin of the receptors is an adult with an advanced solid tumor such as melanoma, head and neck, liver or kidney cancer.

This chain links TRBV29-1 with TRBJ2-5, with 12 positions matching TRBD2. This CDR3 contains 14 residues. Germline assignment: CDR1 SQVTM and CDR2 ANQGSEA. V lost 3 bases, J lost 4 bases, and 3 bases stayed unmatched. CDR3 sequence reads: CSVEVLAGGETQYF. CDR3 sequence (DNA): TGCAGCGTTGAGGTACTAGCGGGGGGAGAGACCCAGTACTTC.

The rearrangement joins TRBV21-1 to TRBJ2-1; TRBD2 was called by the table and not checked on the DNA. TRBV21-1 is a pseudogene locus. There are 12 residues in the CDR3. The CDR3: CASLAGGNEQFF. As DNA, the CDR3 is TGTGCCAGCCTCGCGGGGGGCAATGAGCAGTTCTTC.

The chain joins TRBV7-6 to TRBJ1-3; TRBD1 matches 8 bases. The CDR3 is 15 amino acids. V dropped 4 bases and J dropped 2; count of bases not matched to a gene: 4. The germline V gene encodes CDR1 SGHVS and CDR2 FNYEAQ. The CDR3 nucleotides read TGTGCCAGCAGCTCCCTGGACAGGGCTGGAAACACCATATATTTT. Its protein is CASSSLDRAGNTIYF.

The rearrangement joins TRBV4-1 to TRBJ1-1; the D is unclear. Germline lookup yields CDR1 MGHRA and CDR2 YSYEKL. This CDR3 spans 16 amino acids. The germline V and J ends were trimmed by 0 bases and 0 bases, with 11 bases remaining between them. The CDR3 loop is CASSQEQRVMNTEAFF. As DNA, the CDR3 is TGCGCCAGCAGCCAAGAGCAGCGGGTTATGAACACTGAAGCTTTCTTT.

The rearrangement uses TRBV6-6 and TRBJ2-3; perhaps TRBD1 as D (5 bases). The CDR3 has 13 residues. Germline-derived CDR1 and CDR2 are MNHNY and SVGAGI (reference sequence). V was shortened by 7 bases and J by 6 bases, with 14 bases between the two germline ends. CDR3 DNA: TGTGCCAGCAACCCGCCAGGGTCTGATACGCAGTATTTT. It codes for CASNPPGSDTQYF.

This clone was detected only a few times. This chain links TRBV9 with TRBJ1-6; maybe TRBD1 (6 bases). The CDR3 extends over 16 amino acids. The V gene lost 0 bases and the J gene lost 8 bases, with 15 bases spanning the gap. Germline V CDR1 and CDR2: SGDLS, YYNGEE. CDR3 nucleotides: TGTGCCAGCAGCGTAGGTCGGGGGGCGGTGGATTCACCCCTCCACTTT. It is translated as CASSVGRGAVDSPLHF.

The J gene is TRBJ2-7, the V gene TRBV6-5, with 11 bases matching TRBD2. J gave up 3 bases and V 8 bases, and 9 bases lay outside the gene matches. Germline lookup yields CDR1 MNHEY and CDR2 SVGAGI. The CDR3 consists of 15 residues. This chain's CDR3 is CASVPSGGWNYEQYF. CDR3 bases: TGTGCCAGCGTCCCTAGCGGGGGGTGGAACTACGAGCAGTACTTC.

This chain uses TRBV4-2 with TRBJ2-7; no definite D call. V lost 0 bases and J lost 3, with 3 bases in between. Per germline, CDR1 LGHNA and CDR2 YNFKEQ. This CDR3 has 12 residues. This chain's CDR3 is CASSQDRYEQYF. The CDR3 DNA reads as TGTGCCAGCAGCCAAGACCGCTACGAGCAGTACTTC.

This clone showed up just once. This rearrangement joins TRBV19 to TRBJ2-5; 7 bases agree with TRBD2. Germline V gene lookup returns CDR1 LNHDA and CDR2 SQIVND (reference sequence). This CDR3 has 13 amino acids. V lost 5 bases, J lost 2 bases, and 2 bases stayed unmatched. Written as DNA, the CDR3 is TGTGCCAGTAGTTCGGGGGGACAAGAGACCCAGTACTTC. It encodes CASSSGGQETQYF.

The V call is TRBV7-2, the J call TRBJ1-3; possibly TRBD1 for D (6 bases). The length of the CDR3 is 13 residues. Trimming shortened V by 5 bases and J by 4 bases, and 9 bases separated the two germline ends. Germline lookup yields CDR1 SGHTA and CDR2 FQGNSA. CDR3 protein: CASSGDIGNTIYF. DNA of the CDR3: TGTGCCAGCAGCGGGGACATCGGAAACACCATATATTTT.

This clone appeared once. The chain couples TRBV5-5 to TRBJ1-5; D not certain. V lost 5 bases and J lost 7, with 13 bases in between. Germline V gene data show CDR1 as SGHKS and CDR2 as YYEKEE (reference sequence). The CDR3 extends over 13 amino acids. For the CDR3, the DNA is TGTGCCAGCAGTTGGGAGCAGGACCAGCCCCAGCATTTT. Its translation: CASSWEQDQPQHF.

The chain is built from TRBV7-2 and TRBJ1-6; D perhaps matches TRBD1 (6 bases). The CDR3 covers 16 residues. The germline V gene has CDR1 SGHTA and CDR2 FQGNSA. V lost 5 bases, J lost 9 bases, and 20 bases lay in between. The CDR3 reads CASSPRGPGAGSPLHF. DNA for the CDR3: TGTGCCAGCAGCCCGAGAGGCCCAGGGGCTGGTTCACCCCTCCACTTT.

A single count supports this clone. The genes are TRBV9 and TRBJ2-7; D is undetermined. Trimming cost V 2 bases and J 2 bases, with 8 bases left between them. This CDR3 spans 13 amino acids. Germline values: CDR1 SGDLS, CDR2 YYNGEE. The CDR3 region has the DNA TGTGCCAGCAGCGTTCCGGTTCCCTACGAGCAGTACTTC. Residues: CASSVPVPYEQYF.

The chain carries TRBV7-2 and TRBJ1-4, with D unresolved. The CDR3 consists of 12 residues. Germline V CDR1 and CDR2: SGHTA, FQGNSA. Trimming pared 2 bases from V and 3 bases from J, leaving 1 base between. DNA for the CDR3: TGTGCCAGCAGCTTATCTAATGAAAAACTGTTTTTT. Encoded protein: CASSLSNEKLFF.

The rearrangement links TRBV29-1 to TRBJ1-2; D is unresolved. Germline CDR1 SQVTM, CDR2 ANQGSEA. This CDR3 has 12 residues. The V gene lost 1 base and the J gene lost 3 bases, with 6 bases spanning the gap. The CDR3 is CSVEAPDYGYTF. The CDR3 DNA reads as TGCAGCGTTGAAGCCCCAGACTATGGCTACACCTTC.

The genes are TRBV5-4 and TRBJ1-5; D may be TRBD1 (5 bases). Per the germline V gene, CDR1 is SGHNT and CDR2 is YYREEE (reference sequence). V lost 4 bases and J 3 bases, leaving 14 bases between the germline ends. CDR3 length: 15 amino acids. In nucleotides, the CDR3 is TGTGCCAGCAGCCCTGGCGGGGGATTCAATCAGCCCCAGCATTTT. Translating it yields CASSPGGGFNQPQHF.

V and J are TRBV20-1 and TRBJ1-5, with no clear D. The CDR3 is 10 amino acids. Between the trimmed V and J ends, which lost 3 bases and 7 bases, there was a span of 4 bases. Germline values: CDR1 DFQATT, CDR2 SNEGSKA (reference sequence). This CDR3 is CSASRQPQHF. As DNA, the CDR3 is TGCAGTGCTAGTCGGCAGCCCCAGCATTTT.

This clone was seen only a few times. The chain employs TRBV18 and TRBJ2-7; D might be TRBD1 (6 bases). The V gene lost 2 bases and the J gene lost 2 bases, with 10 bases spanning the gap. In germline, CDR1 is KGHSH, CDR2 LQKENI. The CDR3 extends over 14 amino acids. The CDR3 DNA sequence: TGTGCCAGCTCACCAAGGGGGAACACCTACGAGCAGTACTTC. This codes for CASSPRGNTYEQYF. The full variable domain, with the rest looked up from reference TRBV18 and TRBJ2-7, is NAGVMQNPRHLVRRRGQEARLRCSPMKGHSHVYWYRQLPEEGLKFMVYLQKENIIDESGMPKERFSAEFPKEGPSILRIQQVVRGDSAAYFCASSPRGNTYEQYFGPGTRLTVT.

The CDR3 spells CASSFQELSYEQYF. The CDR3 DNA reads TGTGCCAGCAGCTTTCAAGAACTGTCCTACGAGCAGTACTTC. The chain recombines TRBV5-4 with TRBJ2-7; no firm D call. The germline V gene has CDR1 SGHNT and CDR2 YYREEE (reference sequence). V lost 2 bases, J lost 1 base, and 10 bases lay in between. CDR3 size: 14 residues.

V and J are TRBV4-1 and TRBJ2-3, with a tentative D call TRBD1 (5 bases). The germline CDR1 and CDR2 sequences are MGHRA and YSYEKL. V was shortened by 2 bases and J by 2 bases, with 14 bases between the two germline ends. This CDR3 region has 16 residues. The CDR3 loop reads CASSQLTVPYTDTQYF. CDR3 coding DNA: TGCGCCAGCAGCCAATTGACAGTGCCTTACACAGATACGCAGTATTTT.

The chain couples TRBV19 to TRBJ2-3, with TRBD2 matching over 11 bases. The germline CDR1 and CDR2 sequences are LNHDA and SQIVND (reference sequence). V was clipped by 3 bases and J by 4 bases; unmatched bases: 6. The CDR3 spans 16 residues. CDR3: CASSIKLAGDSDTQYF. CDR3 in DNA: TGTGCCAGTAGTATCAAACTAGCGGGGGACTCAGATACGCAGTATTTT.

This chain uses TRBV4-2 with TRBJ1-1; D might be TRBD1 (5 bases). Trimming removed 5 bases from V and 4 bases from J, with 11 bases in between. CDR1 and CDR2 (germline): LGHNA, YNFKEQ. CDR3 size: 13 residues. CDR3 in amino acids: CASSLARATEAFF. CDR3 coding DNA: TGTGCCAGCAGCTTGGCCAGGGCCACTGAAGCTTTCTTT.

This chain connects TRBV11-2 to TRBJ2-5; D not certain. This CDR3 comprises 14 residues. Germline values: CDR1 SGHAT, CDR2 FQNNGV. With 5 bases removed from V and 6 bases from J, the gap between germline ends came to 16 bases. The CDR3 DNA follows: TGTGCCAGCAGCCCTCTTACATACGATCAGACCCAGTACTTC. Encoded protein: CASSPLTYDQTQYF.

The rearrangement joins TRBV5-1 to TRBJ2-3; D may match TRBD1 or TRBD2 (5 bases each). V gave up 5 bases and J gave up 0 bases, with 13 bases separating them. CDR1 and CDR2 from the germline V gene are SGHRS and YFSETQ. This CDR3 is built from 15 residues. The CDR3 loop reads CASSPGTPSTDTQYF. DNA for the CDR3: TGCGCCAGCAGTCCCGGGACCCCGAGCACAGATACGCAGTATTTT.